This paragraph reports one T cell receptor (beta chain). This clonotype has more than one count but fewer than ten. The target of this receptor is not known. One end of the junction fails to match germline, which may point to a read error. Libraries were prepared through RT-PCR. TCRdb lists the instrument as Illumina HiSeq 2500. The public sequencing data were trimmed at Q25 with fastp and processed into clonotypes with MiXCR by TCRdb, which kept only in-frame beta chains. CDR3 protein duplicates are merged, each entry listing the most common genes and DNA. The sample table lists almost 600,000 distinct CDR3 sequences, around 15% of them with a count of one. Together, the top ten hold 11% of the sample. This entry is derived from a study of response to subunit inactivated influenza vaccine (dated by TCRdb to 2017 to 2018). Context from the whole study: The study used deep quantitative T cell receptor repertoire profiling to track responses to a trivalent subunit inactivated influenza vaccine.

Overall results and qualifications from the work: The authors proposed that each seasonal influenza vaccination may bring in only a limited number of new T cells.

The CDR3 runs 16 amino acids, cysteine and phenylalanine included. The DNA shown is the 48-base CDR3, in frame from base 1. CDR1 and CDR2, per the germline V gene, are SGHRS and YFSETQ. This chain joins TRBV5-1 to TRBJ2-1; the best D guess is TRBD2, with 6 bases matching. The source material was PBMCs from blood, sampled less than 13 days after vaccination. The source is a man aged 50 to 60 who received an inactivated influenza vaccine. Donor details come from another sample of the same person, matched by shared clones. The DNA sequence is as follows: TGCGCCAGCAGCTCGGAGACATCCCCGGGAGACAATGCGCAGTTCTTC. Its protein is CASSSETSPGDNAQFF.